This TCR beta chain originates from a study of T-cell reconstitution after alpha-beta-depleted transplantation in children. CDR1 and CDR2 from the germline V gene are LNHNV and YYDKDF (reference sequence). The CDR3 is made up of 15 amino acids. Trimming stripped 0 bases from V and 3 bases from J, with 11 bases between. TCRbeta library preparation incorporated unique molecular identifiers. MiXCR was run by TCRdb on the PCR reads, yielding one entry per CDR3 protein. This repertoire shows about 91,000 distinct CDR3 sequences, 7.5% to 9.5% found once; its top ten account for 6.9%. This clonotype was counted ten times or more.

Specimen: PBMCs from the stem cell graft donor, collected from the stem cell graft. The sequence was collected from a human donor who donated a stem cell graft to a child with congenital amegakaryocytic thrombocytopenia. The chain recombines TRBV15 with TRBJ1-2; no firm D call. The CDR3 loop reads CATSRDISVDYGYTF. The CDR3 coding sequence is TGTGCCACCAGCAGAGACATCTCCGTTGACTATGGCTACACCTTC.